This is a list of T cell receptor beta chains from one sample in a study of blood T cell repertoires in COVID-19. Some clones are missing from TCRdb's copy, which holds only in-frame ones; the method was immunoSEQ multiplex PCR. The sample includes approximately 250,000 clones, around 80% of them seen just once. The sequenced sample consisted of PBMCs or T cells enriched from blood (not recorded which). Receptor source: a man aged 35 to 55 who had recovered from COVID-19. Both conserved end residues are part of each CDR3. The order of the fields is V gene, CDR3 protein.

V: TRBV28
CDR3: CASSLFGTGSNSPLHF

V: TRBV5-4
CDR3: CASSLAGGNEQYF

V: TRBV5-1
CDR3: CASSLLARTDTQYF

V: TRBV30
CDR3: CAWSVLGGQFGNTIYF

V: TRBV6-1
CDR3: CASSEMAGNTEAFF

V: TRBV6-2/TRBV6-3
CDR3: CASSYGQLNEAFF

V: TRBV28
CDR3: CASSWRDWSRETQYF

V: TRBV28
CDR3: CASSSSGRTYEQYF

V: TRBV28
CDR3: CASSRGGYETQYF

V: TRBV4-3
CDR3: CASSQDVGGGAADTQYF

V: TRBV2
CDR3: CASSVQGAYSNQPQHF

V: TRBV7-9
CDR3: CASSLTGSAGYTF

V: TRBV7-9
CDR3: CASSLPVGSSGNTIYF

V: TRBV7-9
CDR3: CASSLDRQGARAFF

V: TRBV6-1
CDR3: CASSDLGAQQYF

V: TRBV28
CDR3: CASSHRVWGYGYTF

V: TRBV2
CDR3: CASSERVTTSRFF

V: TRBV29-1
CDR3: CSVETTGGTQYF

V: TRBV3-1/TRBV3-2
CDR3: CASSQTGISTDTQYF

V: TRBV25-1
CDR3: CASSAIYEQYF

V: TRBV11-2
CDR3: CASSLAGGAIQYF

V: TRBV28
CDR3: CAAAKGREVGYTF

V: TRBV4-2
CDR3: CASSPETLTNYGYTF

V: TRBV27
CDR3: CASSFQMTGYNEQFF

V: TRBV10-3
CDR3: CAISESTPRGSEQFF

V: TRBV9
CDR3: CASGLGRASYEQYF

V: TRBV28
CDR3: CASSFGTGGGYTF

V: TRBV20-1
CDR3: CSATGVDTQYF

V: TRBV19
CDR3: CASSKTGSGANVLTF

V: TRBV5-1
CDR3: CASSSPGQPNNEQFF

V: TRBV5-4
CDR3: CASSLETVGELFF

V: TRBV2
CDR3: CASSEWTVNSPLHF

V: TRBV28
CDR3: CASRKPGLTYEQYF

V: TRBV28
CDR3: CASSLSGQGVYQPQHF

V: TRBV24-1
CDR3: CATSRRGNYNEQFF

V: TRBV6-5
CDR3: CASSYRNTMNTEAFF

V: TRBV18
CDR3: CASSTPTAPTDTQYF

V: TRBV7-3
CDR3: CASGDSGSDTQYF

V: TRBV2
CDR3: CASSDREGAAIF

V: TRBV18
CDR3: CASKGQGGGETQYF

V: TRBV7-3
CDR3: CASSLTGLASDTQYF

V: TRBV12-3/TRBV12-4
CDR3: CASSLEGMEQFF

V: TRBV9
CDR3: CASSVETGASSGGYTF

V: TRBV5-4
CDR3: CADWGPIYGYTF

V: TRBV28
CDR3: CASTVSSYEQYF

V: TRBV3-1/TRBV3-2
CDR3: CASSQDRAQPQHF

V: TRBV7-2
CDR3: CASSYTQDSYEQYF

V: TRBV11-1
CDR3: CASSLGDRADTQYF

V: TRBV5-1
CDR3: CASSPSTGLRTEAFF

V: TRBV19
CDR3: CASSSSGGNEQYF

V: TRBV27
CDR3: CASSLQGAREDTIYF

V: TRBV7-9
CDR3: CASSIRVPRTDTQYF